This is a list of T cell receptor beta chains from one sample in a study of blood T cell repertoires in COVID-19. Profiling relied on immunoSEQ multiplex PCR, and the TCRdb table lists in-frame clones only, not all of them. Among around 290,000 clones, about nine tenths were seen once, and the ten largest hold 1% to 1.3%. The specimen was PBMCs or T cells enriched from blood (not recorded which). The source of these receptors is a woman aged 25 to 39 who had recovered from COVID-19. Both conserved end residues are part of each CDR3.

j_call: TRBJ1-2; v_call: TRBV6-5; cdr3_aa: CASKMTGAGFGGYTF
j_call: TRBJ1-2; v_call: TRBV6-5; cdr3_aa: CASSLLGQGYGYTF
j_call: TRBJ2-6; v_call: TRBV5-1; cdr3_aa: CASSPLLGVAGSSAGANVLTF
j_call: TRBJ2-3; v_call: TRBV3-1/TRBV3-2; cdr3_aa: CASSQAAGGSTDTQYF
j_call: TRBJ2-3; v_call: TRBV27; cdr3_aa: CASSPLEGLSSGTQYF
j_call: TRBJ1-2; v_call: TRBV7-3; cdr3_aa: CASSLGHNYGYTF
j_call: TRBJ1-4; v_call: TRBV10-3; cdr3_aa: CATSTGSNEKLFF
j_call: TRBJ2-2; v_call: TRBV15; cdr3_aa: CATSRELSGTGELFF
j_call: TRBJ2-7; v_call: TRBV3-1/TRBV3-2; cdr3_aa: CASSQAGTGGYEQYF
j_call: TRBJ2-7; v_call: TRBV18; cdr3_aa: CASSPEGLAVYEQYF
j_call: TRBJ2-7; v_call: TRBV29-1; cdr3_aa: CSVGRQGDEQYF
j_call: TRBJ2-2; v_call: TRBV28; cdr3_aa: CASSLGGNSGRELFF
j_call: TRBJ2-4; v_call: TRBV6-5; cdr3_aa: CASSYSDRGRSIQYF
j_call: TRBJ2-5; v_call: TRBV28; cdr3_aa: CASSSPRGSLETQYF
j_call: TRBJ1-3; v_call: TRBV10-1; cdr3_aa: CASSESFRGRFSGNTIYF
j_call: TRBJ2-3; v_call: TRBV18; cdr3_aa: CASSPWTGGSPSTDTQYF
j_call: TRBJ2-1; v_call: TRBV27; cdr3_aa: CATTAGTSGSRHEQFF
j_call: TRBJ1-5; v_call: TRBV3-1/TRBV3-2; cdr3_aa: CASSPGTPSNQPQHF
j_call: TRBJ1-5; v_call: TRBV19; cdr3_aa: CASSMLQSNQPQHF
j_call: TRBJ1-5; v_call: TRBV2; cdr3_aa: CASQSESGNQPQHF
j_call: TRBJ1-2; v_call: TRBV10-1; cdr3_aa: CASSLDRDSNYGYTF
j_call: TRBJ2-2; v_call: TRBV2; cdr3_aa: CASSGMRQGAGELFF
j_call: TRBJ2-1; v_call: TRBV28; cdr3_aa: CASKLGLAGSEQFF
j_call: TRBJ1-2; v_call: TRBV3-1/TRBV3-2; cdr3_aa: CASSQDLADYGYTF
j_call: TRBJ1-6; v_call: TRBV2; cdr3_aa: CASSPRTEINSPLHF
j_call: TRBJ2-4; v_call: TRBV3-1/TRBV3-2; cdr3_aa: CASSQWKYGVLAKNIQYF
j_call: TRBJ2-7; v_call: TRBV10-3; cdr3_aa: CAISHYPSSGRVSYEQYF
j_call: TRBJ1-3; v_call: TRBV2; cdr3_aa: CASAGSGNTIYF
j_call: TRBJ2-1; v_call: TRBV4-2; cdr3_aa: CASSQSLAGVSSYNEQFF
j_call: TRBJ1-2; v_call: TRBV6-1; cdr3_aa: CASSEVLGQYGGYTF
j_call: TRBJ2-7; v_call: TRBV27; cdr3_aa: CASSFGRANEQYF
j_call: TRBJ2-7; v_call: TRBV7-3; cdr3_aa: CASSQGLAGAEQYF
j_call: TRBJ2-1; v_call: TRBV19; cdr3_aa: CASVRQGTYNEQFF
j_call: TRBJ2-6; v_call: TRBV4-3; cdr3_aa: CASSQGASSGANVLTF
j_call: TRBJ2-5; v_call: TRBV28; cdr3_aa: CATRLAFVQETQYF
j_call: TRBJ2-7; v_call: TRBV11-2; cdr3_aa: CASSFGTGGREQYF
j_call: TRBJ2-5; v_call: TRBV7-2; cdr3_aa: CASSGYRVFGTQYF
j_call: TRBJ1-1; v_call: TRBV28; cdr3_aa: CASLRAATEAFF
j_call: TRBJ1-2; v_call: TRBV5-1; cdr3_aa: CASSFEGAYGYTF
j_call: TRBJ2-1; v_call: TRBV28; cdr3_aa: CASNVLGGASVNEQFF
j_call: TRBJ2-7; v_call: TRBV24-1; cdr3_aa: CATSDRQDHEQYF
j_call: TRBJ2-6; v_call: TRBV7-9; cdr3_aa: CASSRSRGTGANVLTF
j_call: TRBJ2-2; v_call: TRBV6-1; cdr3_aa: CASSEGTANTGELFF
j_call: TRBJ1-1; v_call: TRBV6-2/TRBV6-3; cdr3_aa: CASGLRQGLGGSTEAFF